The 15 T cell receptor beta chains given below trace back to one sample, sequenced in a study of T cell responses to AZD1222 COVID-19 vaccine. TCRdb keeps only in-frame clones here, not all; method: immunoSEQ multiplex PCR. The table lists tens of thousands of clones, approximately 85% of them singletons. The sequencing used peripheral blood, collected on day 0 of AZD1222 vaccination. These receptors came from an adult in good health.

This chain joins TRBV18 and TRBJ2-7; D is perhaps TRBD1 (8 bases). The germline gives CDR1 KGHSH, CDR2 LQKENI. This CDR3 has 12 amino acids. Deletions cut 8 bases from V and 6 bases from J, with 14 bases between. The CDR3 DNA reads as TGTGCCAGCCAGACAGGGGAGGGCGAGCAGTACTTC. Residues: CASQTGEGEQYF.

DNA for the CDR3: TGTGCCAGCAGGCGGACCTACGAGCAGTACTTC. It yields the protein CASRRTYEQYF. The V and J genes are TRBV28 and TRBJ2-7, with D uncertain. The V and J ends lost 6 bases and 2 bases respectively, with 5 bases between them. The CDR3 is 11 amino acids. CDR1 is MDHEN and CDR2 is SYDVKM in the germline V gene.

This chain's CDR3 is CASSFHQPQHF. The DNA of the CDR3 is TGTGCCAGCAGTTTTCATCAGCCCCAGCATTTT. V usage is TRBV12-3 or TRBV12-4 and J usage is TRBJ1-5; D is unclear. The V and J ends lost 3 bases and 5 bases respectively, with 2 bases between them. The CDR3 contains 11 residues.

This chain uses TRBV30 with TRBJ2-7; 8 bases are shared with TRBD1. Germline V gene data show CDR1 as GTSNPN and CDR2 as SVGIG (reference sequence). The CDR3 loop spans 12 amino acids. V trimming: 4 bases; J trimming: 6 bases; junction bases outside the gene matches: 5. CDR3 DNA sequence: TGTGCCTGGAACCTTCAGGGGGCCGAGCAGTACTTC. Translation: CAWNLQGAEQYF.

The rearrangement joins TRBV7-8 to TRBJ1-6; possibly TRBD1 for D (6 bases). Per germline, CDR1 SGHVS and CDR2 FQNEAQ. Between the trimmed V and J ends, which lost 5 bases and 8 bases, there was a span of 19 bases. The CDR3 has 16 residues. Here the CDR3 reads CASSASPQGWDSPLHF. DNA of the CDR3: TGTGCCAGCAGCGCAAGCCCACAGGGATGGGATTCACCCCTCCACTTT.

The rearrangement uses TRBV19 and TRBJ1-5; 12 bases align to TRBD1. The CDR3 totals 17 residues. CDR1 LNHDA and CDR2 SQIVND come from the germline V gene (reference sequence). With V trimmed by 6 bases and J by 4 bases, 10 bases remained unmatched. CDR3 in DNA: TGTGCCAGTAGGGCGGGACAGGGGGCCTATAGGAATCAGCCCCAGCATTTT. Translated, it gives CASRAGQGAYRNQPQHF.

The chain recombines TRBV27 with TRBJ1-2, with D unresolved. With 3 bases removed from V and 0 bases from J, the gap between germline ends came to 5 bases. This CDR3 region has 13 residues. The germline CDR1 and CDR2 sequences are MNHEY and SMNVEV (reference sequence). The CDR3 DNA is TGTGCCAGCAGTTTCCGGGCTAACTATGGCTACACCTTC. Its translation is CASSFRANYGYTF.

V usage is TRBV2 and J usage is TRBJ2-1; D not certain. V lost 6 bases and J 10 bases, leaving 22 bases between the germline ends. The CDR3 contains 15 residues. Per germline, CDR1 SNHLY and CDR2 FYNNEI. CDR3 protein: CASRSNSGASREQFF. CDR3 DNA sequence: TGTGCCAGCAGGTCCAATTCCGGCGCCTCGAGGGAGCAGTTCTTC.

The sample holds a few counts of this clone. The rearrangement links TRBV5-1 to TRBJ1-1; 10 bases map to TRBD1. The CDR3 covers 14 residues. The V and J ends lost 3 bases and 10 bases, in that order; junction bases with no gene match: 9. CDR1 SGHRS and CDR2 YFSETQ come from the germline V gene. This chain's CDR3 is CASSSGQGFMRAFF. CDR3 in DNA: TGCGCCAGCAGCTCGGGACAGGGGTTCATGCGAGCTTTCTTT. The full variable domain, rest sourced from reference TRBV5-1 and TRBJ1-1, is KAGVTQTPRYLIKTRGQQVTLSCSPISGHRSVSWYQQTPGQGLQFLFEYFSETQRNKGNFPGRFSGRQFSNSRSEMNVSTLELGDSALYLCASSSGQGFMRAFFGQGTRLTVV.

This clone was observed once. The chain recombines TRBV9 with TRBJ2-3; 7 bases map to TRBD2. The germline gives CDR1 SGDLS, CDR2 YYNGEE. Trimming removed 4 bases from V and 0 bases from J; junction bases left unmatched: 5. This CDR3 comprises 15 residues. The CDR3 nucleotides read TGTGCCAGCAGCCGAGCGGGATTTAGCACAGATACGCAGTATTTT. Protein product: CASSRAGFSTDTQYF. The entire variable domain, with the rest obtained from reference TRBV9 and TRBJ2-3, is as follows: DSGVTQTPKHLITATGQRVTLRCSPRSGDLSVYWYQQSLDQGLQFLIQYYNGEERAKGNILERFSAQQFPDLHSELNLSSLELGDSALYFCASSRAGFSTDTQYFGPGTRLTVL.

The chain has TRBV4-3 and TRBJ2-3; D could derive from TRBD1 or TRBD2 (5 bases each). Trimming removed 1 base at V and 4 bases at J, with 15 bases between. CDR3 length: 16 residues. Germline V gives CDR1 LGHNA, CDR2 YSLEER. DNA of the CDR3: TGCGCCAGCAGCCAAGGGGCTAGCCGAGGGGCAGATACGCAGTATTTT. This sequence encodes CASSQGASRGADTQYF.

The rearrangement uses TRBV18 and TRBJ1-6, with D possibly being TRBD1 (5 bases). The CDR3 runs 17 residues. From germline, CDR1 is KGHSH and CDR2 LQKENI. V lost 1 base and J 12 bases, leaving 22 bases between the germline ends. The CDR3: CASSPRPAGVGGLPLHF. The CDR3 coding sequence is TGTGCCAGCTCACCACGGCCGGCGGGGGTGGGAGGGTTACCCCTCCACTTT.

This chain connects TRBV2 to TRBJ2-3; possible D gene TRBD2, 7 bases. CDR1 is SNHLY and CDR2 is FYNNEI in the germline V gene. V lost 9 bases to trimming and J lost 4 bases, with 17 bases between them. The CDR3 runs to 14 residues. DNA of the CDR3: TGTGCCAGTGGCGCGGGGGCCCGGTCAGATACGCAGTATTTT. This codes for CASGAGARSDTQYF.

V is TRBV11-1 and J is TRBJ1-2; D may be TRBD1 (5 bases). V lost 0 bases, J lost 4 bases, and 9 bases lay in between. Germline V gives CDR1 SGHAT, CDR2 FQDESV (reference sequence). This CDR3 is built from 14 residues. CDR3 residues: CASSLAPGAYGYTF. The CDR3 coding sequence is TGTGCCAGCAGCTTAGCGCCCGGGGCCTATGGCTACACCTTC. The entire variable domain, with the rest obtained from reference TRBV11-1 and TRBJ1-2, is as follows: EAEVAQSPRYKITEKSQAVAFWCDPISGHATLYWYRQILGQGPELLVQFQDESVVDDSQLPKDRFSAERLKGVDSTLKIQPAELGDSAMYLCASSLAPGAYGYTFGSGTRLTVV.

The genes are TRBV5-1 and TRBJ2-5; D is tentatively TRBD1 or TRBD2 (5 bases each). V dropped 4 bases and J dropped 5 bases, with 15 bases sitting between them. Germline loops: CDR1 SGHRS, CDR2 YFSETQ. The CDR3 length is 14 residues. CDR3 in DNA: TGCGCCAGCAGCGCCGGGGACGCAGGGGAGACCCAGTACTTC. Protein product: CASSAGDAGETQYF.